A single sample is the source of the 31 T cell receptor beta chains below, sequenced in a study of persistence of HIV-infected CD4 T cells. The stimulus was an HIV-1 Gag 15-mer peptide pool, roughly 1 ug/peptide/mL. CD40L-negative CD69-negative CD45RO-high memory CD4+ T cells were sorted as populations depleted of antigen-responding cells. The libraries were made with immunoSEQ version 4 in survey mode. Some clones are missing from TCRdb's copy, which holds only in-frame ones; the method was immunoSEQ multiplex PCR. The table records tens of thousands of clones, 70% to 80% of them present only once. Antigen specificity for these receptors is unknown. The sequencing here drew on CD4+ T cells sorted from PBMCs after roughly 18-hour stimulation, taken from a patient who received antiretroviral therapy. The receptors come from an adult man with HIV who was CMV-seropositive.

This clone was counted only a few times. The rearrangement links TRBV4-2 to TRBJ1-4; D remains unclear. V was shortened by 8 bases and J by 8 bases, with 21 bases between the two germline ends. Germline CDR1 reads LGHNA; CDR2 reads YNFKEQ. This CDR3 comprises 15 residues. The CDR3 loop is CASCCEDSLSEKLFF. Here the CDR3 DNA reads TGTGCCAGCTGCTGTGAGGATTCATTAAGCGAAAAACTGTTTTTT.

The rearrangement links TRBV30 to TRBJ1-5; 9 bases map to TRBD1. V lost 0 bases, J lost 5 bases, and 8 bases stayed unmatched. The V gene's germline CDR1 is GTSNPN and CDR2 SVGIG (reference sequence). The CDR3 length is 16 residues. The CDR3 reads CAWSVKGQGSYQPQHF. The CDR3 region has the DNA TGTGCCTGGAGTGTAAAGGGACAGGGCTCCTATCAGCCCCAGCATTTT.

This CDR3 is CSVDISGANVLTF. The CDR3 DNA follows: TGCAGCGTTGACATCTCTGGGGCCAACGTCCTGACTTTC. The V call is TRBV29-1, the J call TRBJ2-6, with D unclear. V lost 3 bases and J 0 bases, leaving 3 bases between the germline ends. The CDR3 loop spans 13 amino acids. In germline, CDR1 is SQVTM, CDR2 ANQGSEA. Drawing the rest from reference TRBV29-1 and TRBJ2-6, the complete variable domain is SAVISQKPSRDICQRGTSLTIQCQVDSQVTMMFWYRQQPGQSLTLIATANQGSEATYESGFVIDKFPISRPNLTFSTLTVSNMSPEDSSIYLCSVDISGANVLTFGAGSRLTVL.

V and J are TRBV29-1 and TRBJ1-1, with D hard to call. Germline assignment: CDR1 SQVTM and CDR2 ANQGSEA. The germline V and J ends were trimmed by 3 bases and 0 bases, with 8 bases remaining between them. The CDR3 sequence is 13 residues long. CDR3 coding DNA: TGCAGCGTTGAGGTTGAGGTGAACACTGAAGCTTTCTTT. Translated: CSVEVEVNTEAFF. Drawing the rest from reference TRBV29-1 and TRBJ1-1, the complete variable domain is SAVISQKPSRDICQRGTSLTIQCQVDSQVTMMFWYRQQPGQSLTLIATANQGSEATYESGFVIDKFPISRPNLTFSTLTVSNMSPEDSSIYLCSVEVEVNTEAFFGQGTRLTVV.

The chain employs TRBV6-5 and TRBJ1-1; 10 bases are a match to TRBD1. V dropped 2 bases and J dropped 6; count of bases not matched to a gene: 6. The CDR3 consists of 15 residues. The germline V gene has CDR1 MNHEY and CDR2 SVGAGI. CDR3 nucleotides: TGTGCCAGCAGTTACCTCGACAGGGGGCTCGCTGAAGCTTTCTTT. Encoded protein: CASSYLDRGLAEAFF.

This clone appeared a few times. V is TRBV9 and J is TRBJ1-3; D not certain. This CDR3 has 13 amino acids. V shed 2 bases and J shed 3 bases, with 6 bases lying between them. Germline lookup yields CDR1 SGDLS and CDR2 YYNGEE. CDR3 in DNA: TGTGCCAGCAGCGTTGGGAATGGAAACACCATATATTTT. Encoded protein: CASSVGNGNTIYF.

This rearrangement joins TRBV5-8 to TRBJ2-6; unclear D gene. There are 16 residues in the CDR3. CDR1 is SGHTS and CDR2 is YDEGEE in the germline V gene. V dropped 0 bases and J dropped 0 bases, with 7 bases sitting between them. The CDR3 loop reads CASSLGQPSGANVLTF. DNA of the CDR3: TGTGCCAGCAGCTTGGGCCAGCCCTCTGGGGCCAACGTCCTGACTTTC.

The chain joins TRBV4-1 to TRBJ1-1, with D maybe TRBD1 (5 bases). Trimming removed 4 bases from V and 3 bases from J, with 18 bases in between. Germline V gene data show CDR1 as MGHRA and CDR2 as YSYEKL. The CDR3 has 16 residues. The DNA for the CDR3 is TGCGCCAGCAGCCTCGGAGACAGTGCTAGACACACTGAAGCTTTCTTT. Its translation: CASSLGDSARHTEAFF.

V and J are TRBV7-3 and TRBJ1-1; weak D call: TRBD1 (5 bases). Trimming took off 3 bases at V and 4 bases at J, with 9 bases between the two ends. The germline V gene encodes CDR1 SGHTA and CDR2 FQGTGA. The CDR3 spans 13 residues. The CDR3 DNA reads as TGTGCCAGCAGCTTCGACAGTCGCACTGAAGCTTTCTTT. It translates to CASSFDSRTEAFF.

The chain has TRBV18 and TRBJ1-4, with D possibly being TRBD1 (5 bases). CDR1 is KGHSH and CDR2 is LQKENI in the germline V gene. The CDR3 length is 16 residues. V lost 6 bases and J 2 bases, leaving 16 bases between the germline ends. The CDR3 coding sequence is TGTGCCAGCTCGAAGGATTCCGGGACGACTAATGAAAAACTGTTTTTT. It specifies CASSKDSGTTNEKLFF. The full variable domain, with the rest looked up from reference TRBV18 and TRBJ1-4, is NAGVMQNPRHLVRRRGQEARLRCSPMKGHSHVYWYRQLPEEGLKFMVYLQKENIIDESGMPKERFSAEFPKEGPSILRIQQVVRGDSAAYFCASSKDSGTTNEKLFFGSGTQLSVL.

The chain links TRBV18 to TRBJ2-2; D is unresolved. Germline loops: CDR1 KGHSH, CDR2 LQKENI. The V end lost 3 bases, the J end lost 8 bases, and 25 bases lay between the germline ends. CDR3 size: 18 residues. CDR3 DNA: TGTGCCAGCTCACCCCTTCCCCAGCTTCGTAGGGCTGGAGGGGAGCTGTTTTTT. Its protein product is CASSPLPQLRRAGGELFF.

This clone was seen only once. The chain employs TRBV3-1 (or the pseudogene TRBV3-2) and TRBJ1-1, with D uncertain. The CDR3 consists of 14 residues. The V and J ends lost 3 bases and 4 bases respectively, with 12 bases between them. CDR1 and CDR2 (germline): LGHDT, YNNKEL (reference sequence). As DNA, the CDR3 is TGTGCCAGCAGCCAGCTGAATCCCAGCACTGAAGCTTTCTTT. It translates to CASSQLNPSTEAFF.

This clone turned up a few times. The rearrangement uses TRBV10-3 and TRBJ1-6; D remains unclear. The V gene's germline CDR1 is ENHRY and CDR2 SYGVKD. V was shortened by 5 bases and J by 6 bases, with 14 bases between the two germline ends. CDR3 length: 15 amino acids. DNA of the CDR3: TGTGCCATCAGTCCCACGGTCGGCGGTAATTCACCCCTCCACTTT. Protein product: CAISPTVGGNSPLHF.

J is TRBJ1-1 and V is TRBV30; D is possibly TRBD1 (5 bases). Germline V CDR1 and CDR2: GTSNPN, SVGIG (reference sequence). Trimming removed 4 bases at V and 1 base at J, with 7 bases between. CDR3 length: 12 amino acids. The CDR3 sequence is CAWTDRNTEAFF. In DNA, the CDR3 is TGTGCCTGGACTGACAGGAACACTGAAGCTTTCTTT.

This chain joins TRBV11-2 and TRBJ1-1; perhaps TRBD1 as D (5 bases). Germline V gene data show CDR1 as SGHAT and CDR2 as FQNNGV. The V end lost 11 bases, the J end lost 7 bases, and 11 bases lay between the germline ends. The CDR3 loop spans 10 amino acids. The CDR3 DNA sequence: TGTGCCTCCGGACACCTTGAAGCTTTCTTT. This gives the protein CASGHLEAFF.

This chain links TRBV5-5 with TRBJ2-7; D not certain. The V end lost 3 bases, the J end lost 2 bases, and 15 bases lay between the germline ends. Germline V gives CDR1 SGHKS, CDR2 YYEKEE (reference sequence). CDR3 length: 15 amino acids. CDR3 in DNA: TGTGCCAGCAGCTCCCGATATACCGTCACCTACGAGCAGTACTTC. Its protein product is CASSSRYTVTYEQYF. Complete variable domain (other parts from reference TRBV5-5 and TRBJ2-7): DAGVTQSPTHLIKTRGQQVTLRCSPISGHKSVSWYQQVLGQGPQFIFQYYEKEERGRGNFPDRFSARQFPNYSSELNVNALLLGDSALYLCASSSRYTVTYEQYFGPGTRLTVT.

CDR3 amino acids: CASSHRQAGRGYTF. The CDR3 nucleotides are TGTGCCAGCAGCCACCGACAGGCTGGTCGTGGCTACACCTTC. V is TRBV7-9 and J is TRBJ1-2; D may be TRBD1 (6 bases). This CDR3 is built from 14 residues. Trimming took 5 bases from V and 7 from J, leaving 17 bases between them. Germline V gives CDR1 SEHNR, CDR2 FQNEAQ (reference sequence).

The gene calls are TRBV7-2 and TRBJ2-2; no clear D gene. Germline V gene sequence: CDR1 SGHTA, CDR2 FQGNSA. The CDR3 consists of 14 residues. V lost 5 bases, J lost 1 base, and 8 bases lay in between. The CDR3 coding sequence is TGTGCCAGCAGCGTCAACAGGAACACCGGGGAGCTGTTTTTT. Protein: CASSVNRNTGELFF.

The CDR3 sequence is CAWSARTEQFF. The CDR3 coding sequence is TGTGCCTGGAGTGCTCGTACTGAGCAGTTCTTC. V is TRBV30 and J is TRBJ2-1; D unresolved. Per the germline V gene, CDR1 is GTSNPN and CDR2 is SVGIG (reference sequence). The CDR3 is 11 amino acids. V shed 1 base and J shed 9 bases, with 7 bases lying between them.

This rearrangement joins TRBV6-1 to TRBJ2-6, with D maybe TRBD2 (5 bases). The CDR3 covers 15 residues. The V end lost 3 bases, the J end lost 4 bases, and 10 bases lay between the germline ends. The germline gives CDR1 MNHNS, CDR2 SASEGT. The CDR3 reads CASSDEGAGANVLTF. CDR3 nucleotide sequence: TGTGCCAGCAGTGACGAGGGTGCCGGGGCCAACGTCCTGACTTTC.

CDR3 bases: TGTGCCAGCAGAGCGGGAAGTGCCTACGAGCAGTACTTC. Its translation is CASRAGSAYEQYF. The V and J genes are TRBV2 and TRBJ2-7; the match to TRBD2 covers 7 bases. The length of the CDR3 is 13 residues. CDR1 and CDR2 from the germline V gene are SNHLY and FYNNEI. V shed 6 bases, J shed 2 bases, and the junction held 4 bases outside the gene matches.

The chain has TRBV14 and TRBJ2-3, with 10 positions matching TRBD2. CDR1 is SGHDN, CDR2 FVKESK, per germline. The CDR3 runs 15 residues. V gave up 1 base and J gave up 4 bases; unmatched junction bases: 2. The CDR3 loop reads CASSQVSGRADTQYF. The CDR3 coding sequence is TGTGCCAGCAGCCAAGTAAGCGGGAGGGCAGATACGCAGTATTTT.

The V gene is TRBV15, the J gene TRBJ1-6; D is unclear. The length of the CDR3 is 12 residues. Germline loops: CDR1 LNHNV, CDR2 YYDKDF (reference sequence). The V end lost 5 bases, the J end lost 6 bases, and 5 bases lay between the germline ends. The CDR3 nucleotides read TGTGCCACCAGCGGCGCTAATTCACCCCTCCACTTT. It is translated as CATSGANSPLHF.

The chain combines TRBV7-9 with TRBJ2-7, with D unclear. Germline CDR1 is SEHNR and CDR2 is FQNEAQ (reference sequence). Trimming pared 0 bases from V and 2 bases from J, leaving 11 bases between. The CDR3 sequence is 15 residues long. CDR3 nucleotides: TGTGCCAGCAGCTTAGCGTTGGCCAGTACCTACGAGCAGTACTTC. The encoded protein is CASSLALASTYEQYF.

This clone has only a few counts. DNA for the CDR3: TGCGCCAGCAGCCTTCCCGTTGGACAGGGGGGTGAAAAACTGTTTTTT. Residues: CASSLPVGQGGEKLFF. The chain employs TRBV5-1 and TRBJ1-4; TRBD1 agrees at 10 bases. J gave up 7 bases and V 4 bases, and 10 bases lay outside the gene matches. The CDR3 totals 16 residues. Germline values: CDR1 SGHRS, CDR2 YFSETQ. The whole variable domain, remainder taken from reference TRBV5-1 and TRBJ1-4, is KAGVTQTPRYLIKTRGQQVTLSCSPISGHRSVSWYQQTPGQGLQFLFEYFSETQRNKGNFPGRFSGRQFSNSRSEMNVSTLELGDSALYLCASSLPVGQGGEKLFFGSGTQLSVL.

The chain has TRBV5-5 and TRBJ2-5; maybe TRBD1 (5 bases). CDR1 is SGHKS and CDR2 is YYEKEE in the germline V gene (reference sequence). V was clipped by 5 bases and J by 1 base, with 9 bases between them. CDR3 length equals 13 residues. DNA of the CDR3: TGTGCCAGCAGACCCGACAGCCAAGAGACCCAGTACTTC. This gives the protein CASRPDSQETQYF.

The chain carries TRBV10-3 and TRBJ1-2, with a possible D match to TRBD1 (6 bases). V lost 7 bases, J lost 0 bases, and 12 bases lay in between. There are 14 residues in the CDR3. Germline V CDR1 and CDR2: ENHRY, SYGVKD. Here the CDR3 reads CAIKSTGTNYGYTF. CDR3 DNA sequence: TGTGCCATCAAATCGACAGGAACTAACTATGGCTACACCTTC.

V gene TRBV4-3 combines with J gene TRBJ1-2; D is perhaps TRBD1 (5 bases). V gave up 4 bases and J gave up 2 bases, with 14 bases separating them. Germline lookup yields CDR1 LGHNA and CDR2 YSLEER. The CDR3 spans 15 residues. The CDR3: CASSRQSRENYGYTF. CDR3 nucleotides: TGCGCCAGCAGCCGCCAAAGCAGGGAGAACTATGGCTACACCTTC.

This clone qualifies as hyperexpanded (1% or more). The chain couples TRBV7-2 to TRBJ1-2; D uncertain. This CDR3 is 14 amino acids long. Trimming shortened V by 4 bases and J by 2 bases, and 11 bases separated the two germline ends. Germline V lookup: CDR1 SGHTA, CDR2 FQGNSA. The CDR3 here is CASSYDSNNYGYTF. For the CDR3, the DNA is TGTGCCAGCAGCTACGATTCGAACAACTATGGCTACACCTTC.

J is TRBJ2-1 and V is TRBV30, with a possible D match to TRBD2 (5 bases). CDR3 length: 15 residues. Trimming pared 4 bases from V and 4 bases from J, leaving 17 bases between. Germline-derived CDR1 and CDR2 are GTSNPN and SVGIG (reference sequence). The CDR3 DNA reads TGTGCCTGGAATTGGGCGGGCGCGGGTTACAATGAGCAGTTCTTC. This sequence encodes CAWNWAGAGYNEQFF.

J is TRBJ2-7 and V is TRBV27, with 12 nucleotides matching TRBD1. Losses at the gene ends were 5 bases for V and 6 bases for J; bases not matched to a gene: 5. The CDR3 contains 14 residues. Germline CDR1 reads MNHEY; CDR2 reads SMNVEV (reference sequence). CDR3 loop: CASSMGQGASEQYF. The CDR3 DNA sequence: TGTGCCAGCAGTATGGGACAGGGGGCGAGCGAGCAGTACTTC.